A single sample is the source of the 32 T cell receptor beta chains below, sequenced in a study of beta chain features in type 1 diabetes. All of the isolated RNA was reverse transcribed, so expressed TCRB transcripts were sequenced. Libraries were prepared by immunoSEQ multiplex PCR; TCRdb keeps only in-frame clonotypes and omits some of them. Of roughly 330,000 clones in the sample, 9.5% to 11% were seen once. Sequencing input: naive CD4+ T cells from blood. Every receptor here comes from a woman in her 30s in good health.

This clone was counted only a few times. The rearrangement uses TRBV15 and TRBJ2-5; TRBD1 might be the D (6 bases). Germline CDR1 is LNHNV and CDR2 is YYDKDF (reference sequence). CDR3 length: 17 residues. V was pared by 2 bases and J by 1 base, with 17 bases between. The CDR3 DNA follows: TGTGCCACCAGCAGATCCACCCCCGGGACATTCCAAGAGACCCAGTACTTC. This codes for CATSRSTPGTFQETQYF.

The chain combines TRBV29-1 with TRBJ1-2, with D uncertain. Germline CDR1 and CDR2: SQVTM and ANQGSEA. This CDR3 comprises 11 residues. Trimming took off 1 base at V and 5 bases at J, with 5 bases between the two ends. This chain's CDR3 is CSVEVLYGYTF. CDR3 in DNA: TGCAGCGTTGAAGTTCTGTATGGCTACACCTTC.

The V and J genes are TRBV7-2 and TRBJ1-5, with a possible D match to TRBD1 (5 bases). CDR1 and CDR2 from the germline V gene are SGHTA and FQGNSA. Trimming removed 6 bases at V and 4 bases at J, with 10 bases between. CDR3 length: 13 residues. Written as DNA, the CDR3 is TGTGCCAGCAGTCAACAGGTGAATCAGCCCCAGCATTTT. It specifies CASSQQVNQPQHF.

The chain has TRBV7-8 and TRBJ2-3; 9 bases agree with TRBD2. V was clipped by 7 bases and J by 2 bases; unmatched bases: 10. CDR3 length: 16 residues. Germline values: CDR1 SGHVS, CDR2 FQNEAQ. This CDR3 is CASTKNSGRVTDTQYF. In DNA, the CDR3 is TGTGCCAGCACCAAAAATAGCGGGAGAGTCACAGATACGCAGTATTTT. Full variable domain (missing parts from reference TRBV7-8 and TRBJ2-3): GAGVSQSPRYKVAKRGQDVALRCDPISGHVSLFWYQQALGQGPEFLTYFQNEAQLDKSGLPSDRFFAERPEGSVSTLKIQRTQQEDSAVYLCASTKNSGRVTDTQYFGPGTRLTVL.

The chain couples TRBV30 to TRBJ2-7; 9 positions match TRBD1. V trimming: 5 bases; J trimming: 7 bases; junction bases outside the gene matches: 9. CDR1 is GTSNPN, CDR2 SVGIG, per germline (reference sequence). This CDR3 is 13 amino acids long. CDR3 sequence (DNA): TGTGCCTGGGGGAATGGACAGGGGCGAGAGCAGTACTTC. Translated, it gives CAWGNGQGREQYF.

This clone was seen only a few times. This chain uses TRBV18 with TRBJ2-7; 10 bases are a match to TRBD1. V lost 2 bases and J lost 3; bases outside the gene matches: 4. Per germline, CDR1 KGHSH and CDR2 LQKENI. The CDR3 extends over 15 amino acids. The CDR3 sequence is CASSPGTGVLYEQYF. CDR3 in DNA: TGTGCCAGCTCACCAGGGACAGGGGTTCTCTACGAGCAGTACTTC.

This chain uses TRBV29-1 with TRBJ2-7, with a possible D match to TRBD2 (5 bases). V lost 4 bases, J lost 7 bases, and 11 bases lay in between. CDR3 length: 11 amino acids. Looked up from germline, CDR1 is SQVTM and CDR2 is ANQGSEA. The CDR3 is CSVARGWEQYF. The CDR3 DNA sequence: TGCAGCGTTGCCCGAGGGTGGGAGCAGTACTTC.

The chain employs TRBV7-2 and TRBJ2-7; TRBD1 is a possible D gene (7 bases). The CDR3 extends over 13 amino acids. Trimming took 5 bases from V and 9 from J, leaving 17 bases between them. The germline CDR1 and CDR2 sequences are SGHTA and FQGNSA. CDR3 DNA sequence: TGTGCCAGCAGCCTCAACCAGGGGGGTAGGCAGTACTTC. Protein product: CASSLNQGGRQYF.

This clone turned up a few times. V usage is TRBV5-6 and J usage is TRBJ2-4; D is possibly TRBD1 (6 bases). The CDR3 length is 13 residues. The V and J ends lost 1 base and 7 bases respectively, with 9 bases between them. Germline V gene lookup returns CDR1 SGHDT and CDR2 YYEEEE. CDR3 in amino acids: CASSLQGSNIQYF. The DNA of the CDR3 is TGTGCCAGCAGCTTGCAGGGGAGCAACATTCAGTACTTC. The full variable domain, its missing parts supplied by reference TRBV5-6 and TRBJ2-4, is DAGVTQSPTHLIKTRGQQVTLRCSPKSGHDTVSWYQQALGQGPQFIFQYYEEEERQRGNFPDRFSGHQFPNYSSELNVNALLLGDSALYLCASSLQGSNIQYFGAGTRLSVL.

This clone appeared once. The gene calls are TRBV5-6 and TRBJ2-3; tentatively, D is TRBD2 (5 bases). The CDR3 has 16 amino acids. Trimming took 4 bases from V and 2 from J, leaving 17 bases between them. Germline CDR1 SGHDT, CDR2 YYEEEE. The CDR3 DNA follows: TGTGCCAGCAGCCTCAGGACGGGAAAACCCACAGATACGCAGTATTTT. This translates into CASSLRTGKPTDTQYF.

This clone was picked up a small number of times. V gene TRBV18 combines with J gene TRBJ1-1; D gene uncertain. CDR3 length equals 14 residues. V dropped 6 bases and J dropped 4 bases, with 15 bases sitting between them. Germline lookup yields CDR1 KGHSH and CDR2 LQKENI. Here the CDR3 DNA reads TGTGCCAGCTCGTTCGACCGGGAGGTCACTGAAGCTTTCTTT. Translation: CASSFDREVTEAFF.

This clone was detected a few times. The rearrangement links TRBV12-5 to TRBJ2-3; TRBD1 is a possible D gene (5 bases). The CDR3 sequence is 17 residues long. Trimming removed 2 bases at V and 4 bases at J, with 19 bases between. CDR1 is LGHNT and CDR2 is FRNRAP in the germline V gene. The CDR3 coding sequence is TGTGCTAGTGGTTTGTCCCACTTGACAGTTTTCCCAGATACGCAGTATTTT. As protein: CASGLSHLTVFPDTQYF.

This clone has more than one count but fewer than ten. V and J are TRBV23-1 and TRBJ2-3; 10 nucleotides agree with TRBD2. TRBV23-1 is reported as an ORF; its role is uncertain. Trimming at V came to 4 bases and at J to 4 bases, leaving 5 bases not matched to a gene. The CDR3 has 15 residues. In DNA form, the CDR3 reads TGCGCCAGCAGTCGGCTAGCGGGAGTGGCAGATACGCAGTATTTT. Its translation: CASSRLAGVADTQYF.

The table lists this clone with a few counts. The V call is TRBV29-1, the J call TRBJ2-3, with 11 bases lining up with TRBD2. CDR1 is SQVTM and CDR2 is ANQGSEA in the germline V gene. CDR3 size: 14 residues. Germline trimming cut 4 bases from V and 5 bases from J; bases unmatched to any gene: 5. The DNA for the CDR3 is TGCAGCGTTGTTGAACTAGCGGGAGTAGATACGCAGTATTTT. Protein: CSVVELAGVDTQYF.

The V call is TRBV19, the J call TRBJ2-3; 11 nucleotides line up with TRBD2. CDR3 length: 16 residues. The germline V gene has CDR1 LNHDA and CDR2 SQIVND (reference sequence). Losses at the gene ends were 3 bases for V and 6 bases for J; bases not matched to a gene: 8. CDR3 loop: CASSITSGRAQDTQYF. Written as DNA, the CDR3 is TGTGCCAGTAGTATCACTAGCGGGAGAGCACAGGATACGCAGTATTTT.

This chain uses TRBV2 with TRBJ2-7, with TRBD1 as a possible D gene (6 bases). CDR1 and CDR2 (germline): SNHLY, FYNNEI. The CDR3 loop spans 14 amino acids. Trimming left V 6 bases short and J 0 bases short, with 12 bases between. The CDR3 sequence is CASSVTGYSYEQYF. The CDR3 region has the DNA TGTGCCAGCAGCGTCACAGGGTACTCCTACGAGCAGTACTTC.

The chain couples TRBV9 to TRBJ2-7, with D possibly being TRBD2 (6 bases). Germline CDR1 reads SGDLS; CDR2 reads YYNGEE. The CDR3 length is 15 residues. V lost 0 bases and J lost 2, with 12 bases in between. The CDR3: CASSVASGSTYEQYF. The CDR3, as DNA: TGTGCCAGCAGCGTAGCTTCCGGGAGTACCTACGAGCAGTACTTC. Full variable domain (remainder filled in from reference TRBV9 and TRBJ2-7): DSGVTQTPKHLITATGQRVTLRCSPRSGDLSVYWYQQSLDQGLQFLIQYYNGEERAKGNILERFSAQQFPDLHSELNLSSLELGDSALYFCASSVASGSTYEQYFGPGTRLTVT.

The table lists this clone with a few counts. The CDR3 sequence: CASGQDFASNQPQHF. The CDR3 nucleotides are TGCGCCAGCGGTCAGGATTTTGCAAGCAATCAGCCCCAGCATTTT. The chain is built from TRBV4-3 and TRBJ1-5; D call uncertain. Between the trimmed V and J ends, which lost 8 bases and 1 base, there was a span of 15 bases. The germline CDR1 and CDR2 sequences are LGHNA and YSLEER. There are 15 residues in the CDR3.

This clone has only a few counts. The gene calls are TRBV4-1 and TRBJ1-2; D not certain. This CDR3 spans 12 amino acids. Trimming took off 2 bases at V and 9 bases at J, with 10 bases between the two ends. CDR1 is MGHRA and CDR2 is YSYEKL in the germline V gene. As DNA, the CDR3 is TGCGCCAGCAGCCAAATGGAGGGAAGCTACACCTTC. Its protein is CASSQMEGSYTF.

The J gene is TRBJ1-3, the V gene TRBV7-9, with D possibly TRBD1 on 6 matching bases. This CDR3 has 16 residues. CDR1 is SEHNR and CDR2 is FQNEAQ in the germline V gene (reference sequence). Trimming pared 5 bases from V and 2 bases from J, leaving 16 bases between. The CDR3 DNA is TGTGCCAGCAGCCATCGACTGGGGGCAGCTGGAAACACCATATATTTT. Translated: CASSHRLGAAGNTIYF. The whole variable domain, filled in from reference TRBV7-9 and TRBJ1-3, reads DTGVSQNPRHKITKRGQNVTFRCDPISEHNRLYWYRQTLGQGPEFLTYFQNEAQLEKSRLLSDRFSAERPKGSFSTLEIQRTEQGDSAMYLCASSHRLGAAGNTIYFGEGSWLTVV.

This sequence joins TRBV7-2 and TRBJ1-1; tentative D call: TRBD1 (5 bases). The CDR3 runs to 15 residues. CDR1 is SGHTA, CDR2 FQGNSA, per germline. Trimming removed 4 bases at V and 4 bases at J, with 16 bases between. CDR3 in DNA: TGTGCCAGCAGCTGGCCGGGGGGTCTGGCCACTGAAGCTTTCTTT. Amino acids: CASSWPGGLATEAFF.

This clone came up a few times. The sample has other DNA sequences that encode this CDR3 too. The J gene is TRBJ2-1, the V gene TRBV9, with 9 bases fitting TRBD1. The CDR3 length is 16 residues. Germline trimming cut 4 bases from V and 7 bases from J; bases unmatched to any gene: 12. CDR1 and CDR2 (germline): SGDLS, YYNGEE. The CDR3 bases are TGTGCCAGCAGCCTGACCCCGGGACAGGGCAAGAATGAGCAGTTCTTC. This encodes CASSLTPGQGKNEQFF.

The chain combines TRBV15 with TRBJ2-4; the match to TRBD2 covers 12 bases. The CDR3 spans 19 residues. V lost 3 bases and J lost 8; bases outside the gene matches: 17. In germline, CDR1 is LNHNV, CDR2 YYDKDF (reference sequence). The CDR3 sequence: CATSSPTTGLAGFVDIQYF. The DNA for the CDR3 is TGTGCCACCAGCAGCCCTACCACAGGACTAGCGGGATTCGTAGACATTCAGTACTTC.

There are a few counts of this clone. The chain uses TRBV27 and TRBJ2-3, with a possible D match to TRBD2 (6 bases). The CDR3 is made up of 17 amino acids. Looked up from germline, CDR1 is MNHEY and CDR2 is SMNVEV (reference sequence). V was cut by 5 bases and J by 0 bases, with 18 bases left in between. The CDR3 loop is CASSKIGDSSSTDTQYF. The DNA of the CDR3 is TGTGCCAGCAGTAAAATAGGGGACTCCTCAAGCACAGATACGCAGTATTTT.

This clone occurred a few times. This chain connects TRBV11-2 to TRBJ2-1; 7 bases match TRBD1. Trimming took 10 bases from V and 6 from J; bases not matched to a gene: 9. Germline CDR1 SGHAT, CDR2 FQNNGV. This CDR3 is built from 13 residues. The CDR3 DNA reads TGTGCCACCTTACAGGGGAATAGCAATGAGCAGTTCTTC. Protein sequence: CATLQGNSNEQFF.

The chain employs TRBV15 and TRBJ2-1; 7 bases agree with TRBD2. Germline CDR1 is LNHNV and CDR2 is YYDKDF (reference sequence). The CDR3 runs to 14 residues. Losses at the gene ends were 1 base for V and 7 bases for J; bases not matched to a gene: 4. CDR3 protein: CATSRVGGRNEQFF. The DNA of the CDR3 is TGTGCCACCAGCAGAGTGGGCGGGAGAAATGAGCAGTTCTTC.

CDR3 sequence: CSPTHKLVLGQETQYF. The CDR3 bases are TGCAGTCCCACACACAAACTAGTTCTGGGCCAAGAGACCCAGTACTTC. The chain has TRBV29-1 and TRBJ2-5; possible D gene TRBD2, 5 bases. The CDR3 loop spans 16 amino acids. CDR1 is SQVTM, CDR2 ANQGSEA, per germline.

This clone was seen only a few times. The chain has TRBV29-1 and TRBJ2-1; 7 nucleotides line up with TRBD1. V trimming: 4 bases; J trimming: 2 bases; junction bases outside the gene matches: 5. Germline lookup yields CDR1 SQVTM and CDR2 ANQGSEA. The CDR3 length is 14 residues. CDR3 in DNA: TGCAGCGTTGCGCTCAGGGGGACCTACAATGAGCAGTTCTTC. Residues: CSVALRGTYNEQFF.

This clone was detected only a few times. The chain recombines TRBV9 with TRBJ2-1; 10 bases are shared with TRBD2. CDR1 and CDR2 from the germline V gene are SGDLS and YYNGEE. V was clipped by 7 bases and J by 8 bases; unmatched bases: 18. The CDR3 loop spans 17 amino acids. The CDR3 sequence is CASSQRLAGDPVDEQFF. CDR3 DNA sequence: TGTGCCAGCTCCCAGCGCCTAGCGGGAGACCCTGTTGATGAGCAGTTCTTC.

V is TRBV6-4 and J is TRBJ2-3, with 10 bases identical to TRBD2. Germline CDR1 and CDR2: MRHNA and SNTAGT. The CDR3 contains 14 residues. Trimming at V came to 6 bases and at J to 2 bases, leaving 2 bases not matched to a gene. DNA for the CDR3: TGTGCCAGCAGCCTAGCGGGAGACACAGATACGCAGTATTTT. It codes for CASSLAGDTDTQYF.

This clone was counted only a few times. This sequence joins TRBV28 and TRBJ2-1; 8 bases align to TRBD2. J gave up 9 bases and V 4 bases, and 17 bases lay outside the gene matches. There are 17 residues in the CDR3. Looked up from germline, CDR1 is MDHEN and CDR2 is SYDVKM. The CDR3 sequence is CASSSPGGTRVLGEQFF. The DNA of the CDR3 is TGTGCCAGCAGTTCCCCAGGAGGGACTAGGGTTCTTGGTGAGCAGTTCTTC.

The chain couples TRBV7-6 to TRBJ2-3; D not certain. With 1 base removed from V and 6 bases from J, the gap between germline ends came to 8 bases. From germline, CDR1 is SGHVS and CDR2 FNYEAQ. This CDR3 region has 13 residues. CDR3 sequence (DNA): TGTGCCAGCAGCTTAGGCCCGGAGGATACGCAGTATTTT. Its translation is CASSLGPEDTQYF.